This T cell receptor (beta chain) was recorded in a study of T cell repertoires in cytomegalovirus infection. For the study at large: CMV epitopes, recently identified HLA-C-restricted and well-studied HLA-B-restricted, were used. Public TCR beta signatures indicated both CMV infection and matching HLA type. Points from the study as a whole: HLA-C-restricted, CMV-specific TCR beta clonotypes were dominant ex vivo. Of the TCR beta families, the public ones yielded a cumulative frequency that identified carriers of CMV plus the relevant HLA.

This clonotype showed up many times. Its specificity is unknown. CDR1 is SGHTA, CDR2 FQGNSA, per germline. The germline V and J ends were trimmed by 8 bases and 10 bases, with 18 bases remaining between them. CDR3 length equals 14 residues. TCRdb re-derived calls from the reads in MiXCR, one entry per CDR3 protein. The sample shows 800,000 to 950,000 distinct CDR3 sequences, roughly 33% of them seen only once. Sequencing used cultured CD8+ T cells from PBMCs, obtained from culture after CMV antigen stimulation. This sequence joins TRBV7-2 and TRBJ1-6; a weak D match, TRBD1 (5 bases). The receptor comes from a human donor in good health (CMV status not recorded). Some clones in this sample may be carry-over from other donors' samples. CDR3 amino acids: CASGEWGSRSPLHF. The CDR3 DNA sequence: TGTGCCAGCGGAGAGTGGGGGAGTCGATCACCCCTCCACTTT. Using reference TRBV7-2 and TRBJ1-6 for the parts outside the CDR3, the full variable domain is GAGVSQSPSNKVTEKGKDVELRCDPISGHTALYWYRQSLGQGLEFLIYFQGNSAPDKSGLPSDRFSAERTGGSVSTLTIQRTQQEDSAVYLCASGEWGSRSPLHFGNGTRLTVT.